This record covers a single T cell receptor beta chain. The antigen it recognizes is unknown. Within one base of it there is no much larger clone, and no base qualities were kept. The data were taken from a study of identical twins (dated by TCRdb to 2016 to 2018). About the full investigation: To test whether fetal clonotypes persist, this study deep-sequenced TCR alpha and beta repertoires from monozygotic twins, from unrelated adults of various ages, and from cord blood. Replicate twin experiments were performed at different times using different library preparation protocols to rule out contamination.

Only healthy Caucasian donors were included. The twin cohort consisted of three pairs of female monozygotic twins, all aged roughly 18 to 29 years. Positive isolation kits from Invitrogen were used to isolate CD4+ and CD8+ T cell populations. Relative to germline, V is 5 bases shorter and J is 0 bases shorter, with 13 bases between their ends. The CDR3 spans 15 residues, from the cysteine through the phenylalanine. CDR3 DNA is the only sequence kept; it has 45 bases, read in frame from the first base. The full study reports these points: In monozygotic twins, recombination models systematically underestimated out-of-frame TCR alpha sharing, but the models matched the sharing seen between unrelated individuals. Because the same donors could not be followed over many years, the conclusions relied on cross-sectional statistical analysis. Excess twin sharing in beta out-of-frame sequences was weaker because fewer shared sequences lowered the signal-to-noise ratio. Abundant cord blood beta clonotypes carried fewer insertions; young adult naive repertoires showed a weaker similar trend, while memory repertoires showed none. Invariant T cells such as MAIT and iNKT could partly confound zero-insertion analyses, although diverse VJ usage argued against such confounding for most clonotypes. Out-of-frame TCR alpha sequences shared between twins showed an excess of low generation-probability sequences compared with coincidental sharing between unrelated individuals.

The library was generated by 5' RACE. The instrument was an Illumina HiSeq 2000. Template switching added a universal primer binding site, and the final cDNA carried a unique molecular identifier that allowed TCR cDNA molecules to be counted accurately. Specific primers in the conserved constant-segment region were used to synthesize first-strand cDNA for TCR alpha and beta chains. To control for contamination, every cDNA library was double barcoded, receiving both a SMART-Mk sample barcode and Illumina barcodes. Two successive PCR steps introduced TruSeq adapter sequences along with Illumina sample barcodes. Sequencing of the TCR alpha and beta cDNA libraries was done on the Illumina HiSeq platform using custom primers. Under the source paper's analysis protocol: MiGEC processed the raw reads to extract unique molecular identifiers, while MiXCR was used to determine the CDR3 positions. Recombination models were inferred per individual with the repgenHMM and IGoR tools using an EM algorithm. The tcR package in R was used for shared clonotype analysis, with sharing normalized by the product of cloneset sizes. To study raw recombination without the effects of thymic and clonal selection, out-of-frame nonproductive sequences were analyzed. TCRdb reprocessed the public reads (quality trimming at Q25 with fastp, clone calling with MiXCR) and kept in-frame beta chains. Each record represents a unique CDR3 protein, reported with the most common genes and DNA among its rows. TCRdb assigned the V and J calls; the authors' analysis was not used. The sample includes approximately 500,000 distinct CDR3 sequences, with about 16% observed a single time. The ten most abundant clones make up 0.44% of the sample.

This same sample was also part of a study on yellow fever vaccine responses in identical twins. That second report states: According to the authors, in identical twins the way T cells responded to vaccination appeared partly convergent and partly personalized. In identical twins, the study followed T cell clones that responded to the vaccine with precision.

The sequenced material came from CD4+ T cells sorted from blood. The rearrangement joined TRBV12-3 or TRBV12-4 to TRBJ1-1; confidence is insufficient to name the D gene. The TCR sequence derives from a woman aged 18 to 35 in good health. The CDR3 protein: CASSTMDGVNTEAFF. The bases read TGTGCCAGCAGTACTATGGACGGAGTGAACACTGAAGCTTTCTTT.